A single sample gave rise to the 14 T cell receptor beta chains below, sequenced in a study of radiotherapy plus CTLA-4 blockade in lung cancer. Here immunoSEQ multiplex PCR was the method, and the copy in TCRdb shows in-frame clones only, minus some. The repertoire has roughly 88,000 clones, 83% of them found once; the top ten carry around 0.79%. The material sequenced was peripheral blood, taken from a patient treated with radiotherapy plus ipilimumab. The receptors stem from a human donor with non-small cell lung cancer who had stable disease on radiotherapy plus ipilimumab.

The chain has TRBV29-1 and TRBJ2-5, with D tentatively TRBD1 or TRBD2 (6 bases each). There are 14 residues in the CDR3. Germline V gene sequence: CDR1 SQVTM, CDR2 ANQGSEA. Trimming pared 4 bases from V and 5 bases from J, leaving 17 bases between. The CDR3 DNA follows: TGCAGCGTTGGGGGGGCTAGCCGCCGGGAGACCCAGTACTTC. Translated: CSVGGASRRETQYF.

The rearrangement uses TRBV14 and TRBJ1-1; weak D call: TRBD1 (5 bases). In germline, CDR1 is SGHDN, CDR2 FVKESK. The CDR3 runs to 13 residues. V was shortened by 4 bases and J by 3 bases, with 9 bases between the two germline ends. DNA for the CDR3: TGTGCCAGCAGCCGGACACAGTACACTGAAGCTTTCTTT. Translated, it gives CASSRTQYTEAFF. The entire variable domain, with the rest obtained from reference TRBV14 and TRBJ1-1, is as follows: EAGVTQFPSHSVIEKGQTVTLRCDPISGHDNLYWYRRVMGKEIKFLLHFVKESKQDESGMPNNRFLAERTGGTYSTLKVQPAELEDSGVYFCASSRTQYTEAFFGQGTRLTVV.

This chain uses TRBV7-2 with TRBJ2-2; tentatively, D is TRBD1 (5 bases). The length of the CDR3 is 15 residues. Trimming took 2 bases from V and 0 from J, leaving 7 bases between them. Germline V CDR1 and CDR2: SGHTA, FQGNSA. The CDR3 nucleotides are TGTGCCAGCAGCTTAACCAGGGCGAACACCGGGGAGCTGTTTTTT. This translates into CASSLTRANTGELFF.

V and J are TRBV9 and TRBJ1-3; 7 bases map to TRBD1. CDR3 length equals 16 residues. The V gene end was trimmed by 3 bases and the J gene end by 2 bases; junction bases not matched to a gene: 8. Per the germline V gene, CDR1 is SGDLS and CDR2 is YYNGEE. The chain's CDR3 is CASSATQGLAGNTIYF. The CDR3 region has the DNA TGTGCCAGCAGCGCAACACAGGGGTTGGCTGGAAACACCATATATTTT.

The rearrangement links TRBV2 to TRBJ2-5; 7 nucleotides match TRBD2. V shed 3 bases, J shed 2 bases, and the junction held 6 bases outside the gene matches. The CDR3 is made up of 15 amino acids. Germline assignment: CDR1 SNHLY and CDR2 FYNNEI. CDR3 in DNA: TGTGCCAGCAGTGACCAGGGACTACGACAAGAGACCCAGTACTTC. Amino acid sequence: CASSDQGLRQETQYF.

This clone was seen a handful of times. J is TRBJ2-7 and V is TRBV5-4; D possibly corresponds to TRBD1 (6 bases). This CDR3 region has 16 residues. The germline gives CDR1 SGHNT, CDR2 YYREEE (reference sequence). V gave up 4 bases and J gave up 0 bases, with 17 bases separating them. The CDR3 region has the DNA TGTGCCAGCAGCCCCAAGACAGGCCAAAGCTCCTACGAGCAGTACTTC. Protein product: CASSPKTGQSSYEQYF.

The chain carries TRBV6-1 and TRBJ1-5; no definite D call. Germline V CDR1 and CDR2: MNHNS, SASEGT. Trimming took off 4 bases at V and 3 bases at J, with 10 bases between the two ends. The CDR3 has 14 amino acids. The CDR3 is CASSVSSINQPQHF. The CDR3 nucleotides read TGTGCCAGCAGTGTATCAAGTATCAATCAGCCCCAGCATTTT.

The V and J genes are TRBV9 and TRBJ2-5; 9 nucleotides align to TRBD2. The V and J ends lost 4 bases and 6 bases, in that order; junction bases with no gene match: 10. Germline V gene data show CDR1 as SGDLS and CDR2 as YYNGEE. The length of the CDR3 is 15 residues. The CDR3: CASSPRDSGSQTQYF. The CDR3 DNA sequence: TGTGCCAGCAGCCCCCGAGATAGCGGGAGTCAGACCCAGTACTTC. The full variable domain, its missing parts supplied by reference TRBV9 and TRBJ2-5, is DSGVTQTPKHLITATGQRVTLRCSPRSGDLSVYWYQQSLDQGLQFLIQYYNGEERAKGNILERFSAQQFPDLHSELNLSSLELGDSALYFCASSPRDSGSQTQYFGPGTRLLVL.

The chain is built from TRBV6-6 and TRBJ1-6; D is undetermined. V was clipped by 5 bases and J by 3 bases, with 2 bases between them. Germline V gene data show CDR1 as MNHNY and CDR2 as SVGAGI (reference sequence). There are 12 residues in the CDR3. Written as DNA, the CDR3 is TGTGCCAGCAGTCACTATAATTCACCCCTCCACTTT. Amino acids: CASSHYNSPLHF.

This rearrangement joins TRBV7-2 to TRBJ2-5; 7 bases line up with TRBD2. CDR3 length equals 13 residues. Germline lookup yields CDR1 SGHTA and CDR2 FQGNSA. V dropped 7 bases and J dropped 5; count of bases not matched to a gene: 7. The CDR3 nucleotides are TGTGCCAGCACCCGTGGGGGGGGTGAGACCCAGTACTTC. Its translation is CASTRGGGETQYF.

The chain couples TRBV6-6 to TRBJ2-7; D is perhaps TRBD1 or TRBD2 (5 bases each). The V end lost 6 bases, the J end lost 6 bases, and 18 bases lay between the germline ends. The germline V gene encodes CDR1 MNHNY and CDR2 SVGAGI (reference sequence). The CDR3 has 14 amino acids. CDR3: CASSLTGTAGEQYF. CDR3 nucleotides: TGTGCCAGCAGCCTCACCGGGACCGCTGGCGAGCAGTACTTC.

This clone has a handful of counts. The chain employs TRBV19 and TRBJ1-6, with 7 bases fitting TRBD1. CDR1 and CDR2 (germline): LNHDA, SQIVND (reference sequence). CDR3 length equals 15 residues. J gave up 7 bases and V 5 bases, and 8 bases lay outside the gene matches. The CDR3, as DNA: TGTGCCAGTAGTGCCGACCTAGGGGGCAATTCACCCCTCCACTTT. Amino acid sequence: CASSADLGGNSPLHF.

The chain has TRBV4-2 and TRBJ2-5; 12 positions match TRBD2. The V segment lost 1 base and the J segment 9 bases; nucleotides outside the gene matches: 6. The germline V gene encodes CDR1 LGHNA and CDR2 YNFKEQ. The CDR3 consists of 15 residues. The CDR3 bases are TGTGCCAGCAGCCAAGGACTAGCGGGAGCTGTCGCCCAGTACTTC. Residues: CASSQGLAGAVAQYF.

The table lists this clone with a count of one. The rearrangement uses TRBV2 and TRBJ1-5; 7 positions agree with TRBD1. V dropped 3 bases and J dropped 0; count of bases not matched to a gene: 8. Germline V lookup: CDR1 SNHLY, CDR2 FYNNEI. The CDR3 loop spans 17 amino acids. Here the CDR3 DNA reads TGTGCCAGCAGTGACCCCCGACAGGGCAATAGCAATCAGCCCCAGCATTTT. Translation: CASSDPRQGNSNQPQHF.